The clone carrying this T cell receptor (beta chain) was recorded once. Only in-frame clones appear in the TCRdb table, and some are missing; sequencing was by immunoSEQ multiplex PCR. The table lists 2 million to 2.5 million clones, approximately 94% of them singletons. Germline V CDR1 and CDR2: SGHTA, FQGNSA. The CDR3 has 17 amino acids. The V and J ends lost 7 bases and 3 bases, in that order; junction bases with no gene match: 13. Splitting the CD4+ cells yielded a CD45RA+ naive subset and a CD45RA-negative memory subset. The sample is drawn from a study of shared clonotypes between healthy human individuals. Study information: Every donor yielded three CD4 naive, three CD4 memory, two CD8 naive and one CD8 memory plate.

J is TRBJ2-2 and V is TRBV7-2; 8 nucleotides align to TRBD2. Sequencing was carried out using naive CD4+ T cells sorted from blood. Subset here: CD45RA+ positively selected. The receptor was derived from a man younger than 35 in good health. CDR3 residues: CASTLPAGGRYTGELFF. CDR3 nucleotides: TGTGCCAGCACCCTCCCTGCGGGGGGACGCTACACCGGGGAGCTGTTTTTT.